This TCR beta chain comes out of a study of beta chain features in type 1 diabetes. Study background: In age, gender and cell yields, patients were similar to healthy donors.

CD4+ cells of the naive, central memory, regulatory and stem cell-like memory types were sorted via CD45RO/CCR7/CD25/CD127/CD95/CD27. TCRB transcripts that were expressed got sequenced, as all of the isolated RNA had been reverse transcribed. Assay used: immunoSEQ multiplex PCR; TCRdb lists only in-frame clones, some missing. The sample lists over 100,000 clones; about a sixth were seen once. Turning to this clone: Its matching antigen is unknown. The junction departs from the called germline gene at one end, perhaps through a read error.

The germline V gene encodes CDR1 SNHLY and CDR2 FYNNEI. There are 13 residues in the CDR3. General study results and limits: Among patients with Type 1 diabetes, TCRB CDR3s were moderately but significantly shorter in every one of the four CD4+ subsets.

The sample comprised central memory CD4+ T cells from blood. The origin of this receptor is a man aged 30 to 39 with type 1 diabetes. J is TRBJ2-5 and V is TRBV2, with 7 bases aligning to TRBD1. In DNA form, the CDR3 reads TGTGCCAGCAGCGAAGACAGGGAGGAGACCCAGTACTTC. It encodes CASSEDREETQYF.